Below are 32 T cell receptor beta chains sequenced from a single sample in a study of early T cells in non-severe SARS-CoV-2 infection. TCRdb re-called the 5' RACE reads with MiXCR, one entry per CDR3 protein. The data contain 88,000 or so distinct CDR3 sequences, 15% of them singletons. Sequencing was performed on whole blood. These receptors all come from an adult who was a healthcare worker with PCR-confirmed SARS-CoV-2 infection or an uninfected control (not recorded which).

The rearrangement joins TRBV13 to TRBJ2-7; D is perhaps TRBD1 or TRBD2 (5 bases each). CDR3 size: 14 residues. Germline CDR1 reads PRHDT; CDR2 reads FYEKMQ (reference sequence). Trimming removed 4 bases from V and 6 bases from J, with 16 bases in between. The CDR3 loop is CASSSMGPSGEQYF. In nucleotides, the CDR3 is TGTGCCAGCAGCTCCATGGGACCCTCCGGCGAGCAGTACTTC.

In its sample, this clonotype was seen a few times. The chain employs TRBV20-1 and TRBJ1-1; D not certain. CDR1 and CDR2 (germline): DFQATT, SNEGSKA (reference sequence). Trimming took 5 bases from V and 3 from J, leaving 13 bases between them. The CDR3 has 13 residues. In DNA form, the CDR3 reads TGCAGTGCTCTCCTTCCCGGGTACACTGAAGCTTTCTTT. Residues: CSALLPGYTEAFF.

This clonotype was seen a handful of times. CDR3 in DNA: TGTGCCAGCAGTTTTAACAGAAAAAGCTCCTACGAGCAGTACTTC. Translated, it gives CASSFNRKSSYEQYF. The chain links TRBV12-3 or TRBV12-4 to TRBJ2-7; D is undetermined. Trimming removed 3 bases at V and 0 bases at J, with 12 bases between. The CDR3 has 15 amino acids.

The chain employs TRBV28 and TRBJ2-2, with 8 bases fitting TRBD1. V lost 7 bases and J lost 4; bases outside the gene matches: 11. This CDR3 comprises 16 residues. CDR1 is MDHEN and CDR2 is SYDVKM in the germline V gene. The CDR3 sequence: CASNHPRRGRTGELFF. The DNA of the CDR3 is TGTGCCAGCAACCATCCCCGCAGGGGGCGCACCGGGGAGCTGTTTTTT.

This clonotype occurred a few times. J is TRBJ1-2 and V is TRBV12-3 or TRBV12-4, with a tentative D call TRBD1 (6 bases). Between the trimmed V and J ends, which lost 4 bases and 5 bases, there was a span of 17 bases. The CDR3 consists of 15 residues. The CDR3 DNA is TGTGCCAGCAGTTCCACACAGGGAGGGATTTATGGCTACACCTTC. Translation: CASSSTQGGIYGYTF.

This clonotype was found a few times. The rearrangement uses TRBV28 and TRBJ2-7, with D unclear. This CDR3 is 15 amino acids long. The V gene's germline CDR1 is MDHEN and CDR2 SYDVKM. Trimming shortened V by 6 bases and J by 1 base, and 16 bases separated the two germline ends. The CDR3 protein is CASRSQVSFSYEQYF. The CDR3 bases are TGTGCCAGCAGGTCTCAGGTATCCTTTTCCTACGAGCAGTACTTC.

The rearrangement links TRBV20-1 to TRBJ1-5; D is ambiguous. V was pared by 0 bases and J by 5 bases, with 8 bases between. Germline V gene sequence: CDR1 DFQATT, CDR2 SNEGSKA (reference sequence). There are 13 residues in the CDR3. This CDR3 reads CSARDPRDQPQHF. In DNA form, the CDR3 reads TGCAGTGCTAGAGACCCACGGGATCAGCCCCAGCATTTT.

This clonotype has only a few counts. V usage is TRBV5-5 and J usage is TRBJ2-3; weak D call: TRBD1 (6 bases). The CDR3 loop spans 17 amino acids. The ends were cut back, 3 bases at V and 3 bases at J, with 20 bases in the middle. Germline lookup yields CDR1 SGHKS and CDR2 YYEKEE (reference sequence). As DNA, the CDR3 is TGTGCCAGCAGCTCTAGACTCGGGCCCAGGGGTACAGATACGCAGTATTTT. The encoded protein is CASSSRLGPRGTDTQYF.

This clonotype was observed a handful of times. The rearrangement links TRBV6-2 or TRBV6-3 to TRBJ1-2, with TRBD1 as a possible D gene (5 bases). With 6 bases removed from V and 6 bases from J, the gap between germline ends came to 17 bases. Germline CDR1 reads MNHEY; CDR2 reads SVGEGT. The CDR3 loop spans 14 amino acids. Here the CDR3 reads CASSQIAGGDGYTF. The CDR3 DNA follows: TGTGCCAGCAGCCAAATCGCGGGGGGAGATGGCTACACCTTC.

This chain joins TRBV3-1 and TRBJ2-5; TRBD2 aligns across 10 bases. Germline V gives CDR1 LGHDT, CDR2 YNNKEL (reference sequence). The ends lost 1 base at V and 3 bases at J; junction bases unmatched: 2. The CDR3 consists of 15 residues. In nucleotides, the CDR3 is TGTGCCAGCAGCCAAGCCGGGACTAGCGAAGAGACCCAGTACTTC. It is translated as CASSQAGTSEETQYF.

The V call is TRBV2, the J call TRBJ2-1; tentatively, D is TRBD2 (6 bases). In germline, CDR1 is SNHLY, CDR2 FYNNEI. V was pared by 3 bases and J by 8 bases, with 14 bases between. This CDR3 spans 14 amino acids. The chain's CDR3 is CASSDLTSKDEQFF. CDR3 coding DNA: TGTGCCAGCAGTGATTTGACTAGTAAAGATGAGCAGTTCTTC.

The chain uses TRBV11-1 and TRBJ2-2; the D is unclear. The germline gives CDR1 SGHAT, CDR2 FQDESV (reference sequence). With 5 bases removed from V and 3 bases from J, the gap between germline ends came to 10 bases. The CDR3 extends over 14 amino acids. As DNA, the CDR3 is TGTGCCAGCAGCCCAGCCATGGACACCGGGGAGCTGTTTTTT. Protein sequence: CASSPAMDTGELFF.

This clonotype was found many times. The chain uses TRBV7-3 and TRBJ1-1; 8 nucleotides agree with TRBD1. Germline V CDR1 and CDR2: SGHTA, FQGTGA. The CDR3 covers 13 residues. After removal of 5 bases from V and 4 bases from J, the junction contained 3 bases not matched to a gene. This CDR3 reads CASSADRGTEAFF. The CDR3 bases are TGTGCCAGCAGCGCCGACAGGGGCACTGAAGCTTTCTTT.

This chain connects TRBV5-4 to TRBJ2-1; D perhaps matches TRBD2 (5 bases). The CDR3 contains 15 residues. Germline V CDR1 and CDR2: SGHNT, YYREEE (reference sequence). V gave up 0 bases and J gave up 2 bases, with 9 bases separating them. CDR3 in DNA: TGTGCCAGCAGCTTGGGGACGGGGACCTACAATGAGCAGTTCTTC. This encodes CASSLGTGTYNEQFF.

This chain connects TRBV4-2 to TRBJ1-4; 9 bases map to TRBD1. The junction had 6 bases not matched to a gene; V was cut back by 4 bases and J by 6 bases. The CDR3 loop spans 15 amino acids. Germline CDR1 reads LGHNA; CDR2 reads YNFKEQ. CDR3 residues: CASSPRDRDDEKLFF. Here the CDR3 DNA reads TGTGCCAGCAGCCCCCGGGACAGGGATGATGAAAAACTGTTTTTT.

This clonotype was counted between two and nine times. V gene TRBV30 combines with J gene TRBJ2-2; TRBD2 agrees at 8 bases. This CDR3 spans 16 amino acids. J gave up 7 bases and V 0 bases, and 10 bases lay outside the gene matches. Germline-derived CDR1 and CDR2 are GTSNPN and SVGIG (reference sequence). CDR3 in amino acids: CAWSVNAAGVGGELFF. The CDR3 DNA reads TGTGCCTGGAGTGTAAACGCAGCGGGAGTTGGCGGGGAGCTGTTTTTT. Complete variable domain (other parts from reference TRBV30 and TRBJ2-2): SQTIHQWPATLVQPVGSPLSLECTVEGTSNPNLYWYRQAAGRGLQLLFYSVGIGQISSEVPQNLSASRPQDRQFILSSKKLLLSDSGFYLCAWSVNAAGVGGELFFGEGSRLTVL.

This clonotype was recorded a few times. The chain is built from TRBV29-1 and TRBJ2-5; D remains unclear. Germline V gene sequence: CDR1 SQVTM, CDR2 ANQGSEA. CDR3 size: 12 residues. The V end lost 6 bases, the J end lost 1 base, and 9 bases lay between the germline ends. CDR3 DNA: TGCAGCGTGCGACCTAGCCAAGAGACCCAGTACTTC. The encoded protein is CSVRPSQETQYF.

The V call is TRBV20-1, the J call TRBJ1-5, with D uncertain. The CDR3 spans 12 residues. Germline CDR1 is DFQATT and CDR2 is SNEGSKA (reference sequence). The V gene lost 3 bases and the J gene lost 1 base, with 4 bases spanning the gap. The CDR3 here is CSARGSNQPQHF. In DNA form, the CDR3 reads TGCAGTGCTAGGGGCAGCAATCAGCCCCAGCATTTT.

This clonotype was observed many times. V usage is TRBV20-1 and J usage is TRBJ2-1; D is possibly TRBD2 (6 bases). Trimming took 5 bases from V and 5 from J, leaving 22 bases between them. Germline assignment: CDR1 DFQATT and CDR2 SNEGSKA (reference sequence). The CDR3 extends over 16 amino acids. DNA of the CDR3: TGCAGTGCTCGGACGTTGGGAGGCCGAATCGACAATGAGCAGTTCTTC. Protein sequence: CSARTLGGRIDNEQFF.

The chain recombines TRBV5-1 with TRBJ1-6; 8 positions match TRBD1. The CDR3 is 15 amino acids. Germline lookup yields CDR1 SGHRS and CDR2 YFSETQ. V dropped 1 base and J dropped 4; count of bases not matched to a gene: 1. DNA of the CDR3: TGCGCCAGCAGCTTGCGGACAGGGTATAATTCACCCCTCCACTTT. It codes for CASSLRTGYNSPLHF.

CDR3 bases: TGTGCCAGCAGCTTTGGAGCGGGAGGCCGCTATGGAGAGACCCAGTACTTC. As protein: CASSFGAGGRYGETQYF. The genes are TRBV11-2 and TRBJ2-5, with 9 bases that match TRBD2. The V gene end was trimmed by 3 bases and the J gene end by 4 bases; junction bases not matched to a gene: 12. Germline-derived CDR1 and CDR2 are SGHAT and FQNNGV. The CDR3 consists of 17 residues.

The V gene is TRBV14, the J gene TRBJ1-1; D may be TRBD1 (6 bases). The CDR3 length is 13 residues. Germline V gene data show CDR1 as SGHDN and CDR2 as FVKESK. Trimming took 1 base from V and 4 from J, leaving 7 bases between them. The CDR3, as DNA: TGTGCCAGCAGCCAAGGGGGGCTCACTGAAGCTTTCTTT. Amino acids: CASSQGGLTEAFF.

This clonotype has a count of ten or more. The CDR3 DNA follows: TGTGCCAGCAGTTTTACAGGGGGCTATGGCTACACCTTC. The encoded protein is CASSFTGGYGYTF. The V call is TRBV27, the J call TRBJ1-2; the match to TRBD1 covers 8 bases. V lost 3 bases to trimming and J lost 4 bases; unmatched junction nucleotides: 1. The CDR3 loop spans 13 amino acids. Germline V gene sequence: CDR1 MNHEY, CDR2 SMNVEV (reference sequence).

This clonotype was found once. J is TRBJ1-3 and V is TRBV18; perhaps TRBD1 as D (5 bases). V lost 7 bases and J lost 4, with 14 bases in between. The CDR3 consists of 14 residues. CDR1 and CDR2 from the germline V gene are KGHSH and LQKENI. This chain's CDR3 is CASFETGAGNTIYF. The CDR3 DNA reads TGTGCCAGCTTCGAAACAGGCGCAGGAAACACCATATATTTT.

The chain links TRBV30 to TRBJ1-5; 9 bases match TRBD1. The ends lost 0 bases at V and 4 bases at J; junction bases unmatched: 7. The CDR3 is made up of 16 amino acids. Per germline, CDR1 GTSNPN and CDR2 SVGIG (reference sequence). CDR3 region: CAWSVHPGTGNQPQHF. In DNA, the CDR3 is TGTGCCTGGAGTGTACATCCCGGGACAGGGAATCAGCCCCAGCATTTT.

This chain connects TRBV7-9 to TRBJ2-7; D uncertain. CDR3 length: 13 amino acids. V dropped 2 bases and J dropped 2 bases, with 7 bases sitting between them. The germline V gene encodes CDR1 SEHNR and CDR2 FQNEAQ (reference sequence). As DNA, the CDR3 is TGTGCCAGCAGCTTACCAGCGCCCTACGAGCAGTACTTC. Protein product: CASSLPAPYEQYF.

This clonotype was seen repeatedly, ten times or more. The rearrangement joins TRBV4-1 to TRBJ1-5, with a weak D call TRBD1 (5 bases). Trimming took 4 bases from V and 2 from J, leaving 12 bases between them. Germline values: CDR1 MGHRA, CDR2 YSYEKL. The length of the CDR3 is 15 residues. This chain's CDR3 is CASSPPTGGNQPQHF. CDR3 sequence (DNA): TGCGCCAGCAGCCCCCCGACGGGGGGCAATCAGCCCCAGCATTTT.

This clonotype has more than one count but fewer than ten. The rearrangement links TRBV7-9 to TRBJ2-5; tentatively, D is TRBD2 (6 bases). CDR1 and CDR2 from the germline V gene are SEHNR and FQNEAQ (reference sequence). V gave up 4 bases and J gave up 2 bases, with 14 bases separating them. There are 15 residues in the CDR3. As DNA, the CDR3 is TGTGCCAGCAGCTCCGACCGGGACTCTCAAGAGACCCAGTACTTC. As protein: CASSSDRDSQETQYF.

V is TRBV4-1 and J is TRBJ2-7, with TRBD1 identical over 7 bases. CDR1 MGHRA and CDR2 YSYEKL come from the germline V gene. V dropped 4 bases and J dropped 0; count of bases not matched to a gene: 6. CDR3 length equals 15 residues. The CDR3 nucleotides are TGCGCCAGCAGCCCAACCGGACAGGTCTCCTACGAGCAGTACTTC. It encodes CASSPTGQVSYEQYF.

There are a few counts of this clonotype. This chain connects TRBV28 to TRBJ2-7, with a possible D match to TRBD2 (6 bases). Trimming removed 8 bases at V and 3 bases at J, with 14 bases between. The germline CDR1 and CDR2 sequences are MDHEN and SYDVKM. The CDR3 contains 13 residues. Here the CDR3 reads CASSRPGDYEQYF. Here the CDR3 DNA reads TGTGCCAGCTCGAGACCGGGGGACTACGAGCAGTACTTC.

A note on this clonotype: This may be a read error, as it is one base from a much larger clone. The conserved final phenylalanine or tryptophan is absent from the CDR3, which likely points to a read error. J is TRBJ2-1 and V is TRBV20-1; D not certain. Trimming removed 6 bases from V and 7 bases from J, with 7 bases in between. The germline CDR1 and CDR2 sequences are DFQATT and SNEGSKA (reference sequence). The CDR3 runs 10 residues. The CDR3, as DNA: TGCAGTGCCACGAAGAATGAGCAGTTCCTC. Translating it yields CSATKNEQFL.

In this sample, this clonotype turned up many times. This sequence joins TRBV27 and TRBJ2-7; 7 nucleotides match TRBD1. This CDR3 has 15 amino acids. Germline-derived CDR1 and CDR2 are MNHEY and SMNVEV (reference sequence). J gave up 3 bases and V 10 bases, and 15 bases lay outside the gene matches. The DNA of the CDR3 is TGTGCCACTACCCCGCCCGGGACAGCAGACTACGAGCAGTACTTC. Protein product: CATTPPGTADYEQYF.